A selection of T cell receptor beta chains follows, all from one sample in a study of OX40 agonist ivuxolimab in advanced cancers. TCRdb keeps only in-frame clones here, not all; method: immunoSEQ multiplex PCR. The sample has roughly 83,000 clones, about 88% seen once. Sequenced here: CD4+ or CD8+ T cells sorted from blood, sampled in a trial of the OX40 agonist ivuxolimab. Receptors originate from an adult with an advanced solid tumor such as melanoma, head and neck, liver or kidney cancer. Each CDR3 is given with its conserved first and last residue. A D gene is named only where the DNA matches it firmly. Some rows have no size entry. The others give once, few or many, or a class for an expanded clone.

d_call: .; v_call: TRBV2; cdr3_length: 15; clone_size: once; j_call: TRBJ2-5; cdr3_nt: TGTGCCAGCAGTGAAGCCGGCGGTGAAGTAAAGACCCAGTACTTC; cdr3_aa: CASSEAGGEVKTQYF
d_call: TRBD1; v_call: TRBV7-3; cdr3_length: 15; clone_size: .; j_call: TRBJ2-7; cdr3_nt: TGTGCCAGCAGCTTAAAAGGGGGCTGGAACGACGAGCAGTACTTC; cdr3_aa: CASSLKGGWNDEQYF
d_call: .; v_call: TRBV7-9; cdr3_length: 15; clone_size: .; j_call: TRBJ2-1; cdr3_nt: TGTGCCAGCAGCTTAGTCGGGAGCTCCTACAATGAGCAGTTCTTC; cdr3_aa: CASSLVGSSYNEQFF
d_call: TRBD2; v_call: TRBV9; cdr3_length: 13; clone_size: .; j_call: TRBJ2-7; cdr3_nt: TGTGCCAGCAGCGAGAGCGGGAGTACCGAGCAGTACTTC; cdr3_aa: CASSESGSTEQYF
d_call: .; v_call: TRBV4-1; cdr3_length: 17; clone_size: .; j_call: TRBJ1-1; cdr3_nt: TGCGCCAGCAGCCAAGATATGGTGACAGGCTGGAACACTGAAGCTTTCTTT; cdr3_aa: CASSQDMVTGWNTEAFF
d_call: .; v_call: TRBV5-1; cdr3_length: 15; clone_size: .; j_call: TRBJ2-5; cdr3_nt: TGCGCCAGCAGCTTGACCGGACGCACGGGGGAGACCCAGTACTTC; cdr3_aa: CASSLTGRTGETQYF
d_call: .; v_call: TRBV29-1; cdr3_length: 11; clone_size: .; j_call: TRBJ2-5; cdr3_nt: TGCAGCGCAGCAGGGCGAGAGACCCAGTACTTC; cdr3_aa: CSAAGRETQYF
d_call: .; v_call: TRBV7-7; cdr3_length: 14; clone_size: .; j_call: TRBJ2-5; cdr3_nt: TGTGCTAGCAGCCCGCTCCTACCAGGGGAGACCCAGTACTTC; cdr3_aa: CASSPLLPGETQYF
d_call: .; v_call: TRBV27; cdr3_length: 15; clone_size: once; j_call: TRBJ1-4; cdr3_nt: TGTGCCAGCAGTGTAACCCTTGCAACTAATGAAAAACTGTTTTTT; cdr3_aa: CASSVTLATNEKLFF
d_call: .; v_call: TRBV5-4; cdr3_length: 14; clone_size: .; j_call: TRBJ2-3; cdr3_nt: TGTGCCAGCAGCTTCGGCCGATTCACAGATACGCAGTATTTT; cdr3_aa: CASSFGRFTDTQYF
d_call: .; v_call: TRBV7-3; cdr3_length: 13; clone_size: .; j_call: TRBJ2-1; cdr3_nt: TGTGCCAGCAGCTTATCAGACTACAATGAGCAGTTCTTC; cdr3_aa: CASSLSDYNEQFF
d_call: TRBD1; v_call: TRBV4-1; cdr3_length: 18; clone_size: few; j_call: TRBJ2-4; cdr3_nt: TGCGCCAGCAGCCAAGTTTCCCGGAGTCAGGGGGCAGGGAACATTCAGTACTTC; cdr3_aa: CASSQVSRSQGAGNIQYF
d_call: .; v_call: TRBV5-4; cdr3_length: 12; clone_size: few; j_call: TRBJ1-6; cdr3_nt: TGTGCCAGCAGCTTGGGGGGGTCACCCCTCCACTTT; cdr3_aa: CASSLGGSPLHF
d_call: TRBD2; v_call: TRBV7-2; cdr3_length: 18; clone_size: .; j_call: TRBJ2-6; cdr3_nt: TGTGCCAGCAGCCCCGGCGGGGGGGTATTCTCTGGGGCCAACGTCCTGACTTTC; cdr3_aa: CASSPGGGVFSGANVLTF
d_call: TRBD1; v_call: TRBV19; cdr3_length: 13; clone_size: .; j_call: TRBJ1-1; cdr3_nt: TGTGCCAGCAGGACAGGGCCGAACACTGAAGCTTTCTTT; cdr3_aa: CASRTGPNTEAFF
d_call: TRBD1; v_call: TRBV14; cdr3_length: 13; clone_size: once; j_call: TRBJ1-5; cdr3_nt: TGTGCCAGCAGCCAAGGGGACAGGGAGGCCCAGCATTTT; cdr3_aa: CASSQGDREAQHF
d_call: .; v_call: TRBV5-1; cdr3_length: 14; clone_size: .; j_call: TRBJ2-1; cdr3_nt: TGCGCCAGCAGCGTTAGCGGCTCCTACAATGAGCAGTTCTTC; cdr3_aa: CASSVSGSYNEQFF
d_call: TRBD1; v_call: TRBV6-6; cdr3_length: 13; clone_size: .; j_call: TRBJ1-2; cdr3_nt: TGTGCCAGCAACGGACAGGGAAACTATGGCTACACCTTC; cdr3_aa: CASNGQGNYGYTF
d_call: .; v_call: TRBV29-1; cdr3_length: 15; clone_size: .; j_call: TRBJ2-7; cdr3_nt: TGCAGCGTTGATAGGCCGGCTAAGGGCTCCTACGAGCAGTACTTC; cdr3_aa: CSVDRPAKGSYEQYF
d_call: TRBD2; v_call: TRBV11-2; cdr3_length: 14; clone_size: .; j_call: TRBJ2-1; cdr3_nt: TGTGCCAGCAGCTTAGGCCTAGCGGCGAATGAGCAGTTCTTC; cdr3_aa: CASSLGLAANEQFF
d_call: .; v_call: TRBV30; cdr3_length: 12; clone_size: .; j_call: TRBJ1-2; cdr3_nt: TGTGCCTGGAGGGGCGCGGGGGCTGGCTACACCTTC; cdr3_aa: CAWRGAGAGYTF
d_call: TRBD2; v_call: TRBV5-6; cdr3_length: 17; clone_size: .; j_call: TRBJ2-1; cdr3_nt: TGTGCCAGCAGCTTGGCACTAGCGGGGGGTGTTTACAATGAGCAGTTCTTC; cdr3_aa: CASSLALAGGVYNEQFF
d_call: .; v_call: TRBV14; cdr3_length: 13; clone_size: .; j_call: TRBJ1-5; cdr3_nt: TGTGCCAGCAGCCGCAGAGGGGATCAGCCCCAGCATTTT; cdr3_aa: CASSRRGDQPQHF
d_call: TRBD1; v_call: TRBV2; cdr3_length: 15; clone_size: .; j_call: TRBJ2-7; cdr3_nt: TGTGCCAGCCGAAGGGACAGGCGATTATCCTACGAGCAGTACTTC; cdr3_aa: CASRRDRRLSYEQYF
d_call: TRBD1; v_call: TRBV11-1; cdr3_length: 13; clone_size: .; j_call: TRBJ1-2; cdr3_nt: TGTGCCAGCAGCGCGGGACAGGGATATGGCTACACCTTC; cdr3_aa: CASSAGQGYGYTF
d_call: .; v_call: TRBV6-6; cdr3_length: 15; clone_size: .; j_call: TRBJ1-2; cdr3_nt: TGTGCCAGCAGTTACTCAACGGGGATCCCGGTTGGCTACACCTTC; cdr3_aa: CASSYSTGIPVGYTF